What follows are 30 T cell receptor beta chains derived from one specimen sequenced in a study of immune evolution from preneoplasia to lung adenocarcinoma. Using immunoSEQ multiplex PCR, the repertoire was profiled, and TCRdb retains in-frame clones only, with some absent. The sample lists around 10,000 clones, over 70% occurring once. Source material: FFPE normal lung tissue adjacent to the tumor. The receptors were gathered from a person in their sixties with lung adenocarcinoma. Some clones in this sample may be carry-over from other donors' samples.

The chain combines TRBV16 with TRBJ1-5; D is unresolved. Trimming cost V 3 bases and J 0 bases, with 9 bases left between them. CDR1 and CDR2 (germline): KGHSY, FQNENV. This CDR3 region has 15 residues. This chain's CDR3 is CASSQERFSNQPQHF. In nucleotides, the CDR3 is TGTGCCAGCAGCCAGGAACGGTTTAGCAATCAGCCCCAGCATTTT.

The chain recombines TRBV5-1 with TRBJ2-5, with D tentatively TRBD2 (5 bases). Trimming left V 0 bases short and J 4 bases short, with 13 bases between. The CDR3 extends over 15 amino acids. The germline V gene encodes CDR1 SGHRS and CDR2 YFSETQ. CDR3 DNA: TGCGCCAGCAGCTTGGCTGGCACCGAGGGAGAGACCCAGTACTTC. Residues: CASSLAGTEGETQYF.

This clone was found a few times. This chain links TRBV28 with TRBJ2-7; no reliable D call. The length of the CDR3 is 12 residues. V was clipped by 3 bases and J by 12 bases, with 15 bases between them. CDR1 is MDHEN and CDR2 is SYDVKM in the germline V gene. CDR3 DNA sequence: TGTGCCAGCAGTTTTGTAGAGCGACTCCTGTACTTC. Its protein is CASSFVERLLYF.

This clone has just one count. This sequence joins TRBV5-4 and TRBJ2-7, with TRBD2 as a possible D gene (6 bases). Germline CDR1 SGHNT, CDR2 YYREEE (reference sequence). The CDR3 runs 15 residues. Trimming pared 6 bases from V and 1 base from J, leaving 17 bases between. The CDR3 here is CASNPTSGSSYEQYF. CDR3 in DNA: TGTGCCAGCAACCCAACCTCCGGGAGTTCCTACGAGCAGTACTTC.

The rearrangement joins TRBV5-1 to TRBJ2-6, with D unresolved. Germline values: CDR1 SGHRS, CDR2 YFSETQ. V shed 4 bases and J shed 12 bases, with 14 bases lying between them. The length of the CDR3 is 13 residues. The CDR3 nucleotides read TGCGCCAGCAGCATTGATTCCCGGACCGTCCTGACTTTC. The encoded protein is CASSIDSRTVLTF.

V is TRBV28 and J is TRBJ2-5, with 7 bases matching TRBD2. Germline V gene data show CDR1 as MDHEN and CDR2 as SYDVKM. V was pared by 3 bases and J by 7 bases, with 8 bases of the junction left unmatched. This CDR3 contains 14 residues. CDR3 nucleotides: TGTGCCAGCAGTTTGGCGGGGACGGGGGGGACCCAGTACTTC. Amino acid sequence: CASSLAGTGGTQYF. Using reference TRBV28 and TRBJ2-5 for the parts outside the CDR3, the full variable domain is DVKVTQSSRYLVKRTGEKVFLECVQDMDHENMFWYRQDPGLGLRLIYFSYDVKMKEKGDIPEGYSVSREKKERFSLILESASTNQTSMYLCASSLAGTGGTQYFGPGTRLLVL.

The chain recombines TRBV9 with TRBJ2-1, with D unresolved. This CDR3 has 15 amino acids. V was shortened by 0 bases and J by 0 bases, with 7 bases between the two germline ends. Germline V gives CDR1 SGDLS, CDR2 YYNGEE. The CDR3 bases are TGTGCCAGCAGCGTAGAAGTGGGCTCCTACAATGAGCAGTTCTTC. Amino acid sequence: CASSVEVGSYNEQFF.

The chain recombines TRBV11-3 with TRBJ2-7, with TRBD2 matching over 9 bases. This CDR3 is 14 amino acids long. V shed 3 bases and J 6 bases; nucleotides not matched to a gene: 6. CDR1 and CDR2 from the germline V gene are SGHNT and YENEEA. In DNA form, the CDR3 reads TGTGCCAGCAGCTTTTTTAGCGGGAGATCCGAGCAGTACTTC. Translated: CASSFFSGRSEQYF.

This clone occurred once. The chain has TRBV5-4 and TRBJ2-6, with 8 bases that match TRBD2. V lost 2 bases and J lost 2; bases outside the gene matches: 3. The CDR3 is 16 residues long. Germline-derived CDR1 and CDR2 are SGHNT and YYREEE (reference sequence). This chain's CDR3 is CASSFFGGAGANVLTF. Here the CDR3 DNA reads TGTGCCAGCAGCTTCTTCGGGGGGGCTGGGGCCAACGTCCTGACTTTC.

This chain joins TRBV7-2 and TRBJ2-1; the match to TRBD2 covers 12 bases. V shed 5 bases and J 7 bases; nucleotides not matched to a gene: 12. CDR3 length equals 17 residues. The germline CDR1 and CDR2 sequences are SGHTA and FQGNSA. The CDR3 loop is CASSPHPTSGSMNEQFF. CDR3 nucleotide sequence: TGTGCCAGCAGCCCTCACCCGACTAGCGGGAGTATGAATGAGCAGTTCTTC.

This chain uses TRBV11-2 with TRBJ2-3; D not certain. Trimming removed 2 bases from V and 0 bases from J, with 15 bases in between. The CDR3 sequence is 17 residues long. Germline CDR1 SGHAT, CDR2 FQNNGV. CDR3 protein: CASSLTLYPRSTDTQYF. The CDR3 DNA follows: TGTGCCAGCAGCTTAACCCTATACCCCCGTAGCACAGATACGCAGTATTTT. Full variable domain (remainder filled in from reference TRBV11-2 and TRBJ2-3): EAGVAQSPRYKIIEKRQSVAFWCNPISGHATLYWYQQILGQGPKLLIQFQNNGVVDDSQLPKDRFSAERLKGVDSTLKIQPAKLEDSAVYLCASSLTLYPRSTDTQYFGPGTRLTVL.

V gene TRBV7-9 combines with J gene TRBJ2-1, with D possibly being TRBD2 (5 bases). The CDR3 covers 15 residues. Germline V gene data show CDR1 as SEHNR and CDR2 as FQNEAQ (reference sequence). V gave up 4 bases and J gave up 3 bases, with 13 bases separating them. The CDR3 here is CASSSMGRGYNEQFF. In DNA form, the CDR3 reads TGTGCCAGCAGCTCGATGGGGAGAGGCTACAATGAGCAGTTCTTC.

The chain couples TRBV5-5 to TRBJ2-4, with D perhaps TRBD1 (6 bases). Trimming left V 4 bases short and J 7 bases short, with 12 bases between. There are 13 residues in the CDR3. CDR1 is SGHKS and CDR2 is YYEKEE in the germline V gene (reference sequence). The CDR3 DNA follows: TGTGCCAGCAGCCCGGAGAGGGGGAACATTCAGTACTTC. This encodes CASSPERGNIQYF.

V gene TRBV18 combines with J gene TRBJ2-4; possible D gene TRBD1, 5 bases. The germline gives CDR1 KGHSH, CDR2 LQKENI. Trimming left V 3 bases short and J 0 bases short, with 12 bases between. The CDR3 is made up of 16 amino acids. The CDR3 bases are TGTGCCAGCTCACCGGGCAGGGATGGAGCCAAAAACATTCAGTACTTC. Translation gives CASSPGRDGAKNIQYF.

The chain uses TRBV18 and TRBJ2-2; D is ambiguous. The germline gives CDR1 KGHSH, CDR2 LQKENI. V lost 3 bases, J lost 0 bases, and 26 bases lay in between. The CDR3 loop spans 21 amino acids. The CDR3 region has the DNA TGTGCCAGCTCACCGGTAAAGTTAGTAACCCGGCTATCCCCGAACACCGGGGAGCTGTTTTTT. This sequence encodes CASSPVKLVTRLSPNTGELFF.

The chain employs TRBV18 and TRBJ2-1; D is undetermined. Trimming cost V 0 bases and J 6 bases, with 9 bases left between them. This CDR3 is built from 14 residues. Germline values: CDR1 KGHSH, CDR2 LQKENI. The CDR3 spells CASSPPSVFNEQFF. The CDR3 nucleotides read TGTGCCAGCTCACCACCTAGTGTGTTCAATGAGCAGTTCTTC.

The CDR3 is CASSPLQGLNTEAFF. Here the CDR3 DNA reads TGTGCCAGCAGCCCTTTACAGGGGCTGAACACTGAAGCTTTCTTT. The chain is built from TRBV5-4 and TRBJ1-1; 7 bases are shared with TRBD1. CDR1 SGHNT and CDR2 YYREEE come from the germline V gene (reference sequence). The CDR3 is made up of 15 amino acids. The junction had 6 bases not matched to a gene; V was cut back by 4 bases and J by 0 bases. The complete variable domain, with remaining parts taken from reference TRBV5-4 and TRBJ1-1, reads ETGVTQSPTHLIKTRGQQVTLRCSSQSGHNTVSWYQQALGQGPQFIFQYYREEENGRGNFPPRFSGLQFPNYSSELNVNALELDDSALYLCASSPLQGLNTEAFFGQGTRLTVV.

This clone occurred once. V is TRBV30 and J is TRBJ1-5; D is ambiguous. The CDR3 length is 12 residues. Trimming removed 2 bases from V and 4 bases from J, with 6 bases in between. Germline values: CDR1 GTSNPN, CDR2 SVGIG (reference sequence). The CDR3 DNA reads TGTGCCTGGAGTTGGGGAAATCAGCCCCAGCATTTT. It codes for CAWSWGNQPQHF.

This chain connects TRBV28 to TRBJ2-5; D not certain. This CDR3 has 14 amino acids. Germline-derived CDR1 and CDR2 are MDHEN and SYDVKM. The V end was cut by 1 base, the J end by 1 base, with 7 bases between. The CDR3 nucleotides read TGTGCCAGCAGTTTATTAGGGCCCCAAGAGACCCAGTACTTC. It translates to CASSLLGPQETQYF.

The chain employs TRBV4-2 and TRBJ2-3; TRBD2 agrees at 11 bases. Germline CDR1 is LGHNA and CDR2 is YNFKEQ. V lost 3 bases to trimming and J lost 5 bases; unmatched junction nucleotides: 1. The CDR3 has 14 amino acids. CDR3 bases: TGTGCCAGCAGCCACGGGACTAGCGGAGATACGCAGTATTTT. This gives the protein CASSHGTSGDTQYF.

In this sample, this clone turned up once. The chain joins TRBV7-9 to TRBJ1-2; TRBD1 matches 8 bases. In germline, CDR1 is SEHNR, CDR2 FQNEAQ (reference sequence). V trimming: 5 bases; J trimming: 4 bases; junction bases outside the gene matches: 9. This CDR3 comprises 15 residues. CDR3 DNA: TGTGCCAGCAGCCAGACAGGGGAAGAGGGCTATGGCTACACCTTC. Amino acids: CASSQTGEEGYGYTF.

Here the CDR3 reads CAISDWDTEYNEQFF. The CDR3 region has the DNA TGTGCCATCAGTGACTGGGACACCGAGTACAATGAGCAGTTCTTC. V and J are TRBV10-3 and TRBJ2-1; tentative D call: TRBD1 (6 bases). The germline V gene has CDR1 ENHRY and CDR2 SYGVKD. This CDR3 has 15 amino acids. Trimming pared 3 bases from V and 4 bases from J, leaving 13 bases between.

The V and J genes are TRBV7-8 and TRBJ1-3; D is uncertain. The CDR3 spans 11 residues. Trimming took 2 bases from V and 10 from J, leaving 6 bases between them. CDR1 and CDR2 (germline): SGHVS, FQNEAQ. The CDR3 DNA sequence: TGTGCCAGCAGCTTAAGCTCGACCATATATTTT. Translating gives CASSLSSTIYF.

V usage is TRBV7-2 and J usage is TRBJ1-4; the D is unclear. The CDR3 extends over 16 amino acids. Germline CDR1 is SGHTA and CDR2 is FQGNSA. V lost 1 base, J lost 0 bases, and 9 bases lay in between. This CDR3 is CASSLDGRATNEKLFF. DNA of the CDR3: TGTGCCAGCAGCTTAGACGGGAGAGCAACTAATGAAAAACTGTTTTTT.

This clone is medium-sized by share. The rearrangement links TRBV6-4 to TRBJ2-1; the D gene is possibly TRBD1 (6 bases). The ends were cut back, 3 bases at V and 0 bases at J, with 6 bases in the middle. This CDR3 contains 14 residues. Germline V gene lookup returns CDR1 MRHNA and CDR2 SNTAGT. In DNA form, the CDR3 reads TGTGCCAGCAGTGAGGACAGCTCCTACAATGAGCAGTTCTTC. Amino acids: CASSEDSSYNEQFF.

V is TRBV12-5 and J is TRBJ1-4, with D unresolved. Trimming left V 5 bases short and J 8 bases short, with 9 bases between. There are 12 residues in the CDR3. Per the germline V gene, CDR1 is LGHNT and CDR2 is FRNRAP. The CDR3 nucleotides read TGTGCTAGTGGTATGGGAACCGAAAAACTGTTTTTT. Its protein is CASGMGTEKLFF. Combining the CDR3 with reference TRBV12-5 and TRBJ1-4 gives the whole variable domain DARVTQTPRHKVTEMGQEVTMRCQPILGHNTVFWYRQTMMQGLELLAYFRNRAPLDDSGMPKDRFSAEMPDATLATLKIQPSEPRDSAVYFCASGMGTEKLFFGSGTQLSVL.

In this sample, this clone turned up a few times. The chain carries TRBV12-1 and TRBJ2-7. TRBV12-1 is noted as a pseudogene. The CDR3 runs to 11 residues. The CDR3 loop is CASSPQGEQYF. The CDR3 DNA reads as TGTGCCAGCAGCCCCCAAGGGGAGCAGTACTTC.

CDR3 in DNA: TGTGCCAGCAAAGTTGAGATTCTCGGGGAGCTGTTTTTT. Translated, it gives CASKVEILGELFF. This chain uses TRBV28 with TRBJ2-2; D is undetermined. The CDR3 is 13 amino acids. Germline V gene data show CDR1 as MDHEN and CDR2 as SYDVKM. Trimming cost V 7 bases and J 7 bases, with 13 bases left between them.

This chain connects TRBV19 to TRBJ1-4, with unresolved D. This CDR3 contains 14 residues. Germline values: CDR1 LNHDA, CDR2 SQIVND (reference sequence). Trimming left V 7 bases short and J 0 bases short, with 9 bases between. CDR3 nucleotides: TGTGCCAGTAAGTCGGGAACAACTAATGAAAAACTGTTTTTT. Protein sequence: CASKSGTTNEKLFF.

This rearrangement joins TRBV30 to TRBJ2-1, with D uncertain. The CDR3 totals 11 residues. CDR1 GTSNPN and CDR2 SVGIG come from the germline V gene (reference sequence). V dropped 2 bases and J dropped 5 bases, with 4 bases sitting between them. DNA for the CDR3: TGTGCCTGGAGTCTCAACAATGAGCAGTTCTTC. This sequence encodes CAWSLNNEQFF.